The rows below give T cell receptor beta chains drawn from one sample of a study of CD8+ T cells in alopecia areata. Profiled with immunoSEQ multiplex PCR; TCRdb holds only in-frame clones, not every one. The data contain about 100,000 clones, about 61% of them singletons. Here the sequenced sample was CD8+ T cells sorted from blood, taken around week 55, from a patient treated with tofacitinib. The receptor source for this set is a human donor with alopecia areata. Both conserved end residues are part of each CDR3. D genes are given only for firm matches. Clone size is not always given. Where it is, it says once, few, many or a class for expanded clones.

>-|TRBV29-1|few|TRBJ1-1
CSVFRDTNTEAFF
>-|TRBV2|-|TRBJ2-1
CASSERSTYNEQFF
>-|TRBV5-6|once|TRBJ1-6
CASSSIGDNSPLHF
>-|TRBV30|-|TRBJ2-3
CAWSVRADTQYF
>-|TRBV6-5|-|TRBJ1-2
CASSSGDNYGYTF
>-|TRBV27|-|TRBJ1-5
CASRSLYSNQPQHF
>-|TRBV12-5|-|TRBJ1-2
CASGLSPWEAYTF
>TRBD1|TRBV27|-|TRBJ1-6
CASRGQEYNSPLHF
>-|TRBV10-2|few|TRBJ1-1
CASSESNSRSTEAFF
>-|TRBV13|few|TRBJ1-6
CASSLGLRGDSPLHF
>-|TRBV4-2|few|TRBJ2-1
CASSLGGLDEQFF
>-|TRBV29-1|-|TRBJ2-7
CSATDGSYEQYF
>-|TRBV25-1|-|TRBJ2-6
CASSFWRTGANVLTF
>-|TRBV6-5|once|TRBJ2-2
CATTPSPMGTGELFF
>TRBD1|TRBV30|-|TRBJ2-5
CAWRGTGAEQYF
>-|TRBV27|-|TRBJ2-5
CASSLSHYYLGETQYF
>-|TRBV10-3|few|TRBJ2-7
CAITRAAESEQYF
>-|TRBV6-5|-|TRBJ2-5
CASTGGNPVGETQYF
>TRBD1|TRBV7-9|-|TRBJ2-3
CASSLGTGGSRDTQYF
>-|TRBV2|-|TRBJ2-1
CASSVDRNTYNEQFF
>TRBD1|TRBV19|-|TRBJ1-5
CASSIGEGASNQPQHF
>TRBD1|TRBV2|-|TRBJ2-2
CASSEDRGGTGELFF
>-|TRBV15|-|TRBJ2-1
CATSGRSGVNEQFF
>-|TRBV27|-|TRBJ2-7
CASSLSSGGNYEQYF
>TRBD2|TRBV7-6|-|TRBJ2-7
CASSVAGGPGEQYF
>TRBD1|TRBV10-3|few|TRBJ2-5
CAISERSQGPYQETQYF
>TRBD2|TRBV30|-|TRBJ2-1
CAGLLAGPHNEQFF
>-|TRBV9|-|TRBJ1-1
CASGPLGAFF